A single sample is the source of the 17 T cell receptor beta chains below, sequenced in a study of cytotoxic CD8 clonotypes in ibrutinib-treated CLL. Profiled with immunoSEQ multiplex PCR; TCRdb holds only in-frame clones, not every one. This sample has 130,000 or so clones, with around 84% found just once. Sequenced material: PBMCs, taken after 24 months of ibrutinib treatment. Receptors were obtained from a human donor with chronic lymphocytic leukemia.

The rearrangement uses TRBV11-2 and TRBJ2-5, with D perhaps matching TRBD1 (6 bases). The length of the CDR3 is 16 residues. The V end lost 1 base, the J end lost 0 bases, and 12 bases lay between the germline ends. The germline gives CDR1 SGHAT, CDR2 FQNNGV. DNA of the CDR3: TGTGCCAGCAGCTTAGGGACAGACTACTACCAAGAGACCCAGTACTTC. Translating gives CASSLGTDYYQETQYF.

This clone turned up a few times. V usage is TRBV15 and J usage is TRBJ1-4; D might be TRBD1 (5 bases). Germline lookup yields CDR1 LNHNV and CDR2 YYDKDF (reference sequence). This CDR3 spans 14 amino acids. V was clipped by 3 bases and J by 6 bases, with 11 bases between them. The CDR3 protein is CATSRGGGDEKLFF. CDR3 bases: TGTGCCACCAGCAGGGGGGGTGGCGATGAAAAACTGTTTTTT.

This clone was counted once. The chain uses TRBV28 and TRBJ2-6; D gene uncertain. The V gene's germline CDR1 is MDHEN and CDR2 SYDVKM. The CDR3 has 13 amino acids. V lost 6 bases, J lost 4 bases, and 7 bases lay in between. DNA of the CDR3: TGTGCCAGCAGGAGAACAGGGGCCAACGTCCTGACTTTC. Its protein product is CASRRTGANVLTF.

This clone was recorded only once. The chain combines TRBV10-1 with TRBJ2-1, with TRBD1 as a possible D gene (6 bases). The V end lost 6 bases, the J end lost 7 bases, and 13 bases lay between the germline ends. The germline V gene has CDR1 WNHNN and CDR2 SYGVQD (reference sequence). The CDR3 has 13 amino acids. CDR3 amino acids: CASSRTERNEQFF. The CDR3 DNA follows: TGCGCCAGCAGCAGGACAGAACGAAATGAGCAGTTCTTC.

This rearrangement joins TRBV11-1 to TRBJ1-1; TRBD1 matches 7 bases. The V gene end was trimmed by 1 base and the J gene end by 0 bases; junction bases not matched to a gene: 8. Germline V gene sequence: CDR1 SGHAT, CDR2 FQDESV (reference sequence). The CDR3 is 17 residues long. The CDR3 nucleotides are TGTGCCAGCAGCTTAGAAGGTGACAGGGCCATGAACACTGAAGCTTTCTTT. This encodes CASSLEGDRAMNTEAFF.

J is TRBJ2-7 and V is TRBV4-3; no reliable D call. CDR1 is LGHNA, CDR2 YSLEER, per germline. The CDR3 contains 15 residues. Trimming took off 4 bases at V and 0 bases at J, with 13 bases between the two ends. CDR3 sequence: CASSPQAVSSYEQYF. The CDR3 nucleotides are TGCGCCAGCAGCCCGCAGGCGGTCAGCTCCTACGAGCAGTACTTC.

J is TRBJ2-6 and V is TRBV19, with D unclear. The CDR3 is made up of 16 amino acids. CDR1 and CDR2 from the germline V gene are LNHDA and SQIVND (reference sequence). V dropped 3 bases and J dropped 1 base, with 10 bases sitting between them. The CDR3 spells CASSIFEASGANVLTF. CDR3 nucleotides: TGTGCCAGTAGTATCTTCGAGGCATCTGGGGCCAACGTCCTGACTTTC. Full variable domain (remainder filled in from reference TRBV19 and TRBJ2-6): DGGITQSPKYLFRKEGQNVTLSCEQNLNHDAMYWYRQDPGQGLRLIYYSQIVNDFQKGDIAEGYSVSREKKESFPLTVTSAQKNPTAFYLCASSIFEASGANVLTFGAGSRLTVL.

The rearrangement joins TRBV2 to TRBJ2-2; D gene uncertain. The CDR3 has 13 amino acids. Germline values: CDR1 SNHLY, CDR2 FYNNEI. Trimming shortened V by 7 bases and J by 7 bases, and 13 bases separated the two germline ends. The DNA of the CDR3 is TGTGCCAGCATAACAGATCCGGGCGGGGAGCTGTTTTTT. This encodes CASITDPGGELFF. Looking up the rest from reference TRBV2 and TRBJ2-2 gives the full variable domain: EPEVTQTPSHQVTQMGQEVILRCVPISNHLYFYWYRQILGQKVEFLVSFYNNEISEKSEIFDDQFSVERPDGSNFTLKIRSTKLEDSAMYFCASITDPGGELFFGEGSRLTVL.

This chain connects TRBV9 to TRBJ1-4, with D maybe TRBD1 (5 bases). Germline loops: CDR1 SGDLS, CDR2 YYNGEE. The CDR3 has 14 residues. V was clipped by 5 bases and J by 8 bases, with 16 bases between them. CDR3 region: CASSEVGVGEKLFF. The CDR3 DNA is TGTGCCAGCAGTGAGGTGGGGGTAGGGGAAAAACTGTTTTTT.

The chain combines TRBV11-2 with TRBJ1-1, with 8 bases identical to TRBD1. Germline trimming cut 3 bases from V and 1 base from J; bases unmatched to any gene: 1. CDR1 and CDR2 (germline): SGHAT, FQNNGV. CDR3 length: 14 amino acids. The CDR3 here is CASSLGTGNTEAFF. The CDR3 DNA is TGTGCCAGCAGCTTGGGGACAGGGAACACTGAAGCTTTCTTT.

The count of this clone is one. The chain employs TRBV2 and TRBJ1-1; possibly TRBD1 for D (6 bases). V was pared by 4 bases and J by 10 bases, with 16 bases between. Germline values: CDR1 SNHLY, CDR2 FYNNEI. There are 13 residues in the CDR3. The CDR3 is CASSARTGTPAFF. DNA of the CDR3: TGTGCCAGCAGTGCCCGAACAGGGACTCCAGCTTTCTTT.

The V gene is TRBV21-1, the J gene TRBJ2-7; no DNA check was done on the table's D call, TRBD1. TRBV21-1 is noted as a pseudogene. This CDR3 has 13 amino acids. The CDR3 DNA follows: TGTGCCAGCAGTTGGACAGCGGACTACGAGCAGTACTTC. This codes for CASSWTADYEQYF.

This clone was counted a few times. This sequence joins TRBV5-1 and TRBJ2-5; 7 bases are shared with TRBD2. The CDR3 loop spans 16 amino acids. Germline values: CDR1 SGHRS, CDR2 YFSETQ. The trim removed 1 base at V and 1 base at J, leaving 7 bases unmatched. CDR3 nucleotides: TGCGCCAGCAGCTTGTATCCGGGGGGTGTCCAAGAGACCCAGTACTTC. It translates to CASSLYPGGVQETQYF.

The chain combines TRBV5-1 with TRBJ2-1, with D possibly being TRBD1 or TRBD2 (6 bases each). With 5 bases removed from V and 7 bases from J, the gap between germline ends came to 13 bases. Looked up from germline, CDR1 is SGHRS and CDR2 is YFSETQ. This CDR3 contains 13 residues. The CDR3 sequence: CASRLGGGNEQFF. DNA for the CDR3: TGCGCCAGCAGGCTTGGAGGGGGAAATGAGCAGTTCTTC.

The chain has TRBV28 and TRBJ1-5; D may be TRBD1 (5 bases). This CDR3 spans 14 amino acids. V lost 0 bases and J lost 7, with 10 bases in between. The germline V gene has CDR1 MDHEN and CDR2 SYDVKM. CDR3 in DNA: TGTGCCAGCAGTTTATGGCAGGGTGGCCAGCCCCAGCATTTT. Translating gives CASSLWQGGQPQHF.

This sequence joins TRBV30 and TRBJ1-5; D is unclear. The ends were cut back, 4 bases at V and 3 bases at J, with 10 bases in the middle. Per the germline V gene, CDR1 is GTSNPN and CDR2 is SVGIG (reference sequence). The CDR3 has 13 amino acids. The CDR3 loop reads CAWKKGSNQPQHF. CDR3 sequence (DNA): TGTGCCTGGAAAAAAGGTTCCAATCAGCCCCAGCATTTT.

This chain uses TRBV19 with TRBJ1-5, with a tentative D call TRBD1 (6 bases). Trimming stripped 4 bases from V and 1 base from J, with 17 bases between. The length of the CDR3 is 17 residues. The germline V gene has CDR1 LNHDA and CDR2 SQIVND (reference sequence). This CDR3 reads CASSTKTRGTSNQPQHF. In nucleotides, the CDR3 is TGTGCCAGTAGTACAAAAACCAGGGGTACGAGCAATCAGCCCCAGCATTTT.